The TCR beta chain under discussion was sequenced for a study of cytomegalovirus exposure and HLA in healthy donors. Study at large: Of the donors genotyped, several hundred in all, about 82% fell in the Caucasian-associated ancestry cluster.

Notes on the study in general: DRB1 showed the most TCR associations and HLA-C the fewest in a later analysis, as rates varied by HLA locus.

This clone occurred once. The antigen is not known. Primers for the PCR totalled 60 Vbeta and 13 Jbeta. This table comes from immunoSEQ multiplex PCR, and its TCRdb copy is limited to in-frame clones, with some not included. The top ten hold less than 3% of the sample, which has under 200,000 clones, approximately 81% seen once. CDR1 and CDR2 (germline): SNHLY, FYNNEI. CDR3 length: 15 amino acids. The V segment lost 6 bases and the J segment 4 bases; nucleotides outside the gene matches: 7. The sequenced sample was PBMCs. The chain joins TRBV2 to TRBJ2-3, with TRBD2 matching over 10 bases. The clonotype comes from a female donor in good health and CMV-seronegative. The CDR3 DNA follows: TGTGCCAGCAGGACACTAGCGGGAAGGGCAGATACGCAGTATTTT. Its protein product is CASRTLAGRADTQYF.